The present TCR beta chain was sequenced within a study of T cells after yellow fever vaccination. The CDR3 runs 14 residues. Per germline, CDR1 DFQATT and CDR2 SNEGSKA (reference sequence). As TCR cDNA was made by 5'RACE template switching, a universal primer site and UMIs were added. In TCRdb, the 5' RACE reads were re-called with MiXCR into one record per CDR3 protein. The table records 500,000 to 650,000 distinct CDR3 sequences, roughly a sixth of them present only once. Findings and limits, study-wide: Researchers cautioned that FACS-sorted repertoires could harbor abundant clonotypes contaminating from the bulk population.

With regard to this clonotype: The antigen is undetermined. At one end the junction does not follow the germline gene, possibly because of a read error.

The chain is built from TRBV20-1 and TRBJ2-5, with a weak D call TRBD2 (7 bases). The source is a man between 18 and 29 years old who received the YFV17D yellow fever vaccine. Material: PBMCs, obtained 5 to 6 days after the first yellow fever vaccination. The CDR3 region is CSARDGGRGETQYF. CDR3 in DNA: TGCAGTGCCAGAGACGGGGGGAGGGGGGAGACCCAGTACTTC.